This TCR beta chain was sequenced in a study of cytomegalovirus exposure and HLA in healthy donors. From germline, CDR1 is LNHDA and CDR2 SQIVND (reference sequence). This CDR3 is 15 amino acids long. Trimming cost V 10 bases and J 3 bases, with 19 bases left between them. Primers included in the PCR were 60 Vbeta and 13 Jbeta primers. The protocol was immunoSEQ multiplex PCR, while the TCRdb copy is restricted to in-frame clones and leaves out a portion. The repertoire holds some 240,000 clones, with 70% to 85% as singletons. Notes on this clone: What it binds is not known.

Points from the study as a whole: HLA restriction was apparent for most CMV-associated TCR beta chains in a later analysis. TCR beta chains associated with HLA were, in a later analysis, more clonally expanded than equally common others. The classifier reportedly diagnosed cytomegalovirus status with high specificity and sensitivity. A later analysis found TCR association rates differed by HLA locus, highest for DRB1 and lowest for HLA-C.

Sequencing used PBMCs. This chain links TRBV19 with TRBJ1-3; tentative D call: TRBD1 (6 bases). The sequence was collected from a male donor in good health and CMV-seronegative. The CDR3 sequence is CATTPGQLGGNTIYF. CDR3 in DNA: TGTGCCACTACCCCCGGACAGCTCGGTGGAAACACCATATATTTT.